This T cell receptor (beta chain) stems from a study of blood T cell repertoires in COVID-19. Across the study: COVID-19 samples from acute and convalescent phases originated in the United States, Italy and Spain. Sample material is recorded as cDNA or gDNA derived from T cells, B-cell-depleted T cells, or PBMCs.

V was pared by 3 bases and J by 3 bases, with 2 bases of the junction left unmatched. The CDR3 runs to 13 residues. Germline CDR1 SGHTA, CDR2 FQGNSA. Clones were read by immunoSEQ multiplex PCR, and TCRdb kept only the in-frame ones, dropping some. The data show about 120,000 clones, about 86% seen once. There are a few counts of this clone. Other DNA sequences of this sample code for an identical CDR3. The source is a woman aged 45 to 65 with active or convalescent COVID-19. The rearrangement uses TRBV7-2 and TRBJ2-7; 7 bases agree with TRBD2. Material: peripheral blood. DNA of the CDR3: TGTGCCAGCAGCTTTGGGGGGGGCTACGAGCAGTACTTC. Amino acids: CASSFGGGYEQYF.